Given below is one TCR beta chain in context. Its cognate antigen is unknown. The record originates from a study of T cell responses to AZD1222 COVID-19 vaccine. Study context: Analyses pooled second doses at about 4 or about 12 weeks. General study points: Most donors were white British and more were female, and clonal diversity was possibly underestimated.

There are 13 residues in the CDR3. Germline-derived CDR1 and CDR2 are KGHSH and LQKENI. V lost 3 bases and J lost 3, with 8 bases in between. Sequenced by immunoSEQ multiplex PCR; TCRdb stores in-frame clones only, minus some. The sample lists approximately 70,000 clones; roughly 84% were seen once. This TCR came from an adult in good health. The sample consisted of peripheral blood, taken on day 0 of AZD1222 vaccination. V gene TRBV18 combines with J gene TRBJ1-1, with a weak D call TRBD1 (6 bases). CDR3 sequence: CASSPYRDTEAFF. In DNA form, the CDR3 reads TGTGCCAGCTCACCTTACAGGGACACTGAAGCTTTCTTT.